This T cell receptor beta chain was captured in a study of neurological immune-mediated disorders. Notes on the study in general: Multiple sclerosis patients had less TCR clonal expansion than even healthy controls, unlike HTLV-1-associated myelopathy. According to phylogenetic grouping, one related-CDR3 cluster, a possible signature, contained the repertoires of 18 of 34 multiple sclerosis patients.

The unsorted libraries were made from 2 million PBMCs kept at -80 C. The V gene end was trimmed by 1 base and the J gene end by 6 bases; junction bases not matched to a gene: 5. The CDR3 runs to 16 residues. CDR1 and CDR2 from the germline V gene are LGHNA and YSLEER. TCRdb redid the calling of the 5' RACE reads with MiXCR, one entry per CDR3 protein. The profile shows nearly 60,000 distinct CDR3 sequences, 3% to 4.5% of them singletons. This clonotype was seen a handful of times. Its antigen is unknown. This TCR was sampled from a woman in her 30s with multiple sclerosis. Sequencing input: PBMCs. V and J are TRBV4-3 and TRBJ2-1; 11 bases are a match to TRBD2. Written as DNA, the CDR3 is TGCGCCAGCAGCCAAGGACCGGGACTAGCGGCCAATGAGCAGTTCTTC. Amino acids: CASSQGPGLAANEQFF.